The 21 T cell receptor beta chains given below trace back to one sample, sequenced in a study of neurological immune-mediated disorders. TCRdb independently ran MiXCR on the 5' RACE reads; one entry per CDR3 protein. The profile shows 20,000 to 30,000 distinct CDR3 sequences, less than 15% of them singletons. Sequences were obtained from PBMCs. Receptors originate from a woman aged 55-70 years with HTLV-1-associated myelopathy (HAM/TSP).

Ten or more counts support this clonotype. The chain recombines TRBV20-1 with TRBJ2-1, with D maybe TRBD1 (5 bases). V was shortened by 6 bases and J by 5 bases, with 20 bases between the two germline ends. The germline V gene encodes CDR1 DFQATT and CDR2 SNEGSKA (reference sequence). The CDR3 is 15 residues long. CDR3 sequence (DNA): TGCAGTGCCAGAACAGGAATAGGGTACGACAATGAGCAGTTCTTC. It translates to CSARTGIGYDNEQFF.

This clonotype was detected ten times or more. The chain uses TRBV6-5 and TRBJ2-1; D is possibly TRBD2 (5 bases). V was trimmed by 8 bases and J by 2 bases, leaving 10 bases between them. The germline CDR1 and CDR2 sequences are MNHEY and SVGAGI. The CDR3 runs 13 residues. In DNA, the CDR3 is TGTGCCAGCGGCACTAGTCCCTACAATGAGCAGTTCTTC. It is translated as CASGTSPYNEQFF.

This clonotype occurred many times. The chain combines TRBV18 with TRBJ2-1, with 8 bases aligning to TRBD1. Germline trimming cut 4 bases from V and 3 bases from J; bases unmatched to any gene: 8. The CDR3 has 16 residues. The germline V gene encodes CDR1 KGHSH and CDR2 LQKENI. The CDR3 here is CASSHRGGQGYNEQFF. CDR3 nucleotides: TGTGCCAGCTCACACCGAGGAGGACAGGGCTACAATGAGCAGTTCTTC. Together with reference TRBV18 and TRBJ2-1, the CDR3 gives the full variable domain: NAGVMQNPRHLVRRRGQEARLRCSPMKGHSHVYWYRQLPEEGLKFMVYLQKENIIDESGMPKERFSAEFPKEGPSILRIQQVVRGDSAAYFCASSHRGGQGYNEQFFGPGTRLTVL.

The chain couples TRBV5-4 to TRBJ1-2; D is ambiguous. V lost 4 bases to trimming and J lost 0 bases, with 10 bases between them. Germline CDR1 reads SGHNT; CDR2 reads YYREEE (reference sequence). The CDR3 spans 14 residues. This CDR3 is CASSPERANYGYTF. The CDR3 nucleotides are TGTGCCAGCAGCCCGGAGAGAGCTAACTATGGCTACACCTTC.

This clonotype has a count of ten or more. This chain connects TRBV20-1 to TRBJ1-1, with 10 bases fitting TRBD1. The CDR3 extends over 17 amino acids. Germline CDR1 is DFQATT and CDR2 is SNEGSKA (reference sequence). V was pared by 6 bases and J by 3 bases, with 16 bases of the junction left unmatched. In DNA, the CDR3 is TGCAGTGCCGAATCACCATTTTGGACAGGGGGTGACACTGAAGCTTTCTTT. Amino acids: CSAESPFWTGGDTEAFF.

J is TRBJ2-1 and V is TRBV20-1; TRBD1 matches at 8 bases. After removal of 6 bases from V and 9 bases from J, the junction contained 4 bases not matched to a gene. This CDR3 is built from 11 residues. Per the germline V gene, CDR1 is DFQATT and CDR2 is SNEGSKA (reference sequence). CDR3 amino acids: CSASGGSEQFF. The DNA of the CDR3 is TGCAGTGCGTCAGGGGGCAGTGAGCAGTTCTTC.

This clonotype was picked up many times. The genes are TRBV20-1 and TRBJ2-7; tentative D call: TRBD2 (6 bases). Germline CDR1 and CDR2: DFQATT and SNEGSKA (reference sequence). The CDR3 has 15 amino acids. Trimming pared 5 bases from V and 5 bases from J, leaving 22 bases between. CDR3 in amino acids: CSAGRGFMNGNEQYF. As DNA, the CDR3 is TGCAGTGCTGGGCGGGGCTTTATGAACGGGAACGAGCAGTACTTC.

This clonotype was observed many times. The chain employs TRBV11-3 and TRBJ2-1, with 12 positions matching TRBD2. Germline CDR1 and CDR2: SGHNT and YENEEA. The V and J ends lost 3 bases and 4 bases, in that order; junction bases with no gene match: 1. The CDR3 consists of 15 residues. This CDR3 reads CASSLGLAGYNEQFF. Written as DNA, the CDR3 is TGTGCCAGCAGCTTGGGACTAGCGGGTTACAATGAGCAGTTCTTC.

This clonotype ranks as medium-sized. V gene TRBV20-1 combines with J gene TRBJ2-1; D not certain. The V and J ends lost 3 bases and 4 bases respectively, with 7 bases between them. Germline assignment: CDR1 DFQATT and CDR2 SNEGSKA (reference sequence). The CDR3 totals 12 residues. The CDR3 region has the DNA TGCAGTGCTAGGTTGGTGTACAATGAGCAGTTCTTC. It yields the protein CSARLVYNEQFF.

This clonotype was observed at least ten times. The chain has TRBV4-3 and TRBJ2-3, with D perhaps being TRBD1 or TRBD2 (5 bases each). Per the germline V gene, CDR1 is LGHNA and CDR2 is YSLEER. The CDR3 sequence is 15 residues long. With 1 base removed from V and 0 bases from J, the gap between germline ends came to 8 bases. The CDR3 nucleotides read TGCGCCAGCAGCCAAGGGGGGTTTAGCACAGATACGCAGTATTTT. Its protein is CASSQGGFSTDTQYF.

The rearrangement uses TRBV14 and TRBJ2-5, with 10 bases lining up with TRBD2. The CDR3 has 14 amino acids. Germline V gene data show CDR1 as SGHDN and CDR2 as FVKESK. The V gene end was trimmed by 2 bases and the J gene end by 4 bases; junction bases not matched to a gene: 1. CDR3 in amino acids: CASSQLAGAETQYF. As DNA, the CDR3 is TGTGCCAGCAGCCAACTAGCGGGAGCAGAGACCCAGTACTTC.

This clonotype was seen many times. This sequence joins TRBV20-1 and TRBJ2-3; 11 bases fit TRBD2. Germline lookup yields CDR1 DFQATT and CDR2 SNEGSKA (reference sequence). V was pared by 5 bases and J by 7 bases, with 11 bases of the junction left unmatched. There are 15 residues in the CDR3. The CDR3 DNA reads TGCAGTGCTCGTGGGACTAGCGGCAACACGAATACGCAGTATTTT. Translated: CSARGTSGNTNTQYF.

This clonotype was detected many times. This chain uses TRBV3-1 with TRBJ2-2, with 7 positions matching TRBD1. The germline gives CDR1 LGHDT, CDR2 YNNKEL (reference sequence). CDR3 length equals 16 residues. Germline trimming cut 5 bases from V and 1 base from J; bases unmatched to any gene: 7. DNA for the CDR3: TGTGCCAGCAGCTCCGGGACAGCGATGAACACCGGGGAGCTGTTTTTT. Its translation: CASSSGTAMNTGELFF. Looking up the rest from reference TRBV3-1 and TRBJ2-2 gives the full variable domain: DTAVSQTPKYLVTQMGNDKSIKCEQNLGHDTMYWYKQDSKKFLKIMFSYNNKELIINETVPNRFSPKSPDKAHLNLHINSLELGDSAVYFCASSSGTAMNTGELFFGEGSRLTVL.

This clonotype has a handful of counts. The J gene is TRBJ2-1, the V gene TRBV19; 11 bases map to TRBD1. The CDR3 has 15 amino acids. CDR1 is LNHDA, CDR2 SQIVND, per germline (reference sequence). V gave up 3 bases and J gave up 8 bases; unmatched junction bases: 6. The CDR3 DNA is TGTGCCAGTAGTATTCGGACAGGGGGCGTGGATGAGCAGTTCTTC. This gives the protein CASSIRTGGVDEQFF.

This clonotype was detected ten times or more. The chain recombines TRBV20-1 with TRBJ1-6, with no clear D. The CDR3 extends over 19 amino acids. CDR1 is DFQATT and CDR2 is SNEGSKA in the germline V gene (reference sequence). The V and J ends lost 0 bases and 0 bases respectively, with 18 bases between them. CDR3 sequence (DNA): TGCAGTGCTAGAGATCTATTCGAGACACTAAGCTCCTATAATTCACCCCTCCACTTT. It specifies CSARDLFETLSSYNSPLHF.

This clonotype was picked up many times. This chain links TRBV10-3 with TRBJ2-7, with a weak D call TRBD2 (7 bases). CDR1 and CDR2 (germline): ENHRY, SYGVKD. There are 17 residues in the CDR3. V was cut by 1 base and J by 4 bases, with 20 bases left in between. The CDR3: CAISEFPPWGGRYEQYF. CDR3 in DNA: TGTGCCATCAGTGAGTTCCCTCCCTGGGGGGGGCGATACGAGCAGTACTTC.

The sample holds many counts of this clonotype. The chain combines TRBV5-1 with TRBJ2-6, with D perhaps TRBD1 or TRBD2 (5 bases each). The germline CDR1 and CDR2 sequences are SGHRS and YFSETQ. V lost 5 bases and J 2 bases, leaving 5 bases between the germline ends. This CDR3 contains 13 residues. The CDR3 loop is CASRGAGANVLTF. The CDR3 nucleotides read TGCGCCAGCAGGGGGGCTGGGGCCAACGTCCTGACTTTC. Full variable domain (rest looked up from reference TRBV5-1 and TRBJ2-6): KAGVTQTPRYLIKTRGQQVTLSCSPISGHRSVSWYQQTPGQGLQFLFEYFSETQRNKGNFPGRFSGRQFSNSRSEMNVSTLELGDSALYLCASRGAGANVLTFGAGSRLTVL.

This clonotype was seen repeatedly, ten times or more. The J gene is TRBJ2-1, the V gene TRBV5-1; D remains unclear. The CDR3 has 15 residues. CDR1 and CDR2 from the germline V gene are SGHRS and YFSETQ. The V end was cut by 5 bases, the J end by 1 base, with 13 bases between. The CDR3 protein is CASRSHEASYNEQFF. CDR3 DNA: TGCGCCAGCAGATCCCATGAAGCATCCTACAATGAGCAGTTCTTC.

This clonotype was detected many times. This CDR3 is CASSLGPASTDTQYF. CDR3 in DNA: TGCGCCAGCAGCTTAGGGCCAGCAAGCACAGATACGCAGTATTTT. The rearrangement links TRBV5-1 to TRBJ2-3; D gene ambiguous. The CDR3 is 15 residues long. CDR1 is SGHRS, CDR2 YFSETQ, per germline. With 2 bases removed from V and 0 bases from J, the gap between germline ends came to 10 bases.

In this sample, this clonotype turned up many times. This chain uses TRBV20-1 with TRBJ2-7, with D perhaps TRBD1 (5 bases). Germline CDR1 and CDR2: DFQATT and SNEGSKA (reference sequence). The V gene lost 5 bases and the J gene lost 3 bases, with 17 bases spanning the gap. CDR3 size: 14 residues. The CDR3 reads CSAATSDIYYEQYF. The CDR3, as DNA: TGCAGTGCTGCAACCTCGGACATCTACTACGAGCAGTACTTC.

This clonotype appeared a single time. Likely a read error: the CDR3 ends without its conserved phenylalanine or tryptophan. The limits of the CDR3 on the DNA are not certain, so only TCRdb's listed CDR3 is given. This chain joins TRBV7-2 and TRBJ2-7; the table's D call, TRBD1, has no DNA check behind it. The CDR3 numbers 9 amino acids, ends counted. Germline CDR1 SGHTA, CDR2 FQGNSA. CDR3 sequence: CASSLAGGP.